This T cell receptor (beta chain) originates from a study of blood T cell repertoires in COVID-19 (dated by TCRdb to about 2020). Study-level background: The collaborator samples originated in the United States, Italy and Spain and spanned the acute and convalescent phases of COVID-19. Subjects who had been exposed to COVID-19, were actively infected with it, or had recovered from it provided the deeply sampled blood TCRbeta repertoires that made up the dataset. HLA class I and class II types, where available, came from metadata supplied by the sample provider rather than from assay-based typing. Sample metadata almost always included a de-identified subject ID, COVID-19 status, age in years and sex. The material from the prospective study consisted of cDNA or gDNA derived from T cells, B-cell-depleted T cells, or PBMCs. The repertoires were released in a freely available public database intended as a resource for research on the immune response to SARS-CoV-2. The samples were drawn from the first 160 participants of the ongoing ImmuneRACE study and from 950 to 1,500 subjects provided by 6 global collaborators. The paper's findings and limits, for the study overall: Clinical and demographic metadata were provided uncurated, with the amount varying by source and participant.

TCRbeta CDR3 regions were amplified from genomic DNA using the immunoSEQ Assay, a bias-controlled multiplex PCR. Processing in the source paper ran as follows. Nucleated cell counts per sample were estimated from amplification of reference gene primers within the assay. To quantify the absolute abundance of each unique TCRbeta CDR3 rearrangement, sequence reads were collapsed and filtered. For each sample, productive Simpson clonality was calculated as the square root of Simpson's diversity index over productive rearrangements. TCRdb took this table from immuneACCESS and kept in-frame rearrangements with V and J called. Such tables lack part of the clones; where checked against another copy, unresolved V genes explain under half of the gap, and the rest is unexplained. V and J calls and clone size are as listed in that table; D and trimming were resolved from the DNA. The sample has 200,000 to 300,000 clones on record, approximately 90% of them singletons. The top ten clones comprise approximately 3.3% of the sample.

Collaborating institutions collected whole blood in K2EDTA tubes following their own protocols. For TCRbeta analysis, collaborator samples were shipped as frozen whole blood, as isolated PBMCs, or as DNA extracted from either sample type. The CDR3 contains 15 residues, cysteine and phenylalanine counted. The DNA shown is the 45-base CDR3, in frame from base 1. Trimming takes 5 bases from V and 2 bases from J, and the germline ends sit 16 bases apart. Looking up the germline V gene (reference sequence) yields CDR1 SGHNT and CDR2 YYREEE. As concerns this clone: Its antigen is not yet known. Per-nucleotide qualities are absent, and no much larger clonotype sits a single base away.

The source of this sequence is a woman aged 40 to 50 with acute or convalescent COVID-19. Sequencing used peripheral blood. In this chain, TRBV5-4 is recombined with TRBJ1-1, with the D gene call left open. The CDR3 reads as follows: CASSLGVALNTEAFF. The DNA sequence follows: TGTGCCAGCAGTCTGGGAGTAGCCTTAAACACTGAAGCTTTCTTT.